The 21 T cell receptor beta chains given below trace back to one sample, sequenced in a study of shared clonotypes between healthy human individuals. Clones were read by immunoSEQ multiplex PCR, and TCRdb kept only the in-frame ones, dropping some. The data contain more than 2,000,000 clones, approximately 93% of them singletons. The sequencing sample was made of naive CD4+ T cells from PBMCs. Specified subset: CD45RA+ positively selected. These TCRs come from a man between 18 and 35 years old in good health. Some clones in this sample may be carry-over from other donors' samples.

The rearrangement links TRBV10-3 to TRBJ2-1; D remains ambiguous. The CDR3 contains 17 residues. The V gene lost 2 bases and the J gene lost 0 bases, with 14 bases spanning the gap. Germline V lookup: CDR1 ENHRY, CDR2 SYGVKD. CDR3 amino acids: CAISELGRSSSYNEQFF. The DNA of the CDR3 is TGTGCCATCAGTGAGCTAGGCAGATCTAGCTCCTACAATGAGCAGTTCTTC.

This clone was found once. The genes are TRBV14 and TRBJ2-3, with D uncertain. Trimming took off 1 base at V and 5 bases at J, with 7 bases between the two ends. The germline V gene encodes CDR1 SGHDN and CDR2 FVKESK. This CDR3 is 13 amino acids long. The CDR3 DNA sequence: TGTGCCAGCAGCCAAGGGCCCGAAGATACGCAGTATTTT. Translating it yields CASSQGPEDTQYF.

CDR3: CASSPGGGRVEKLFF. Here the CDR3 DNA reads TGCGCCAGCAGCCCCGGCGGAGGGCGGGTTGAAAAACTGTTTTTT. The chain couples TRBV4-3 to TRBJ1-4; D remains ambiguous. CDR3 length equals 15 residues. Trimming shortened V by 4 bases and J by 7 bases, and 16 bases separated the two germline ends. Germline lookup yields CDR1 LGHNA and CDR2 YSLEER.

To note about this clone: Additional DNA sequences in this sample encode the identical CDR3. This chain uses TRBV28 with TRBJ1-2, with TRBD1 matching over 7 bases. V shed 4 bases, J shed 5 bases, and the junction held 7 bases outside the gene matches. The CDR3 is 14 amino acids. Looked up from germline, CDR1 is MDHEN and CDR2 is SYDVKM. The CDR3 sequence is CASSSPGTAYGYTF. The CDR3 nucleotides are TGTGCCAGCAGTTCCCCCGGGACAGCATATGGCTACACCTTC.

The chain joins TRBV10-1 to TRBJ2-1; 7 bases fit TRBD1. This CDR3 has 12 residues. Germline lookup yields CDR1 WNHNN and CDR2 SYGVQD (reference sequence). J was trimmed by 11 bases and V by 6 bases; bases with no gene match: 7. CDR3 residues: CASSETGVQQFF. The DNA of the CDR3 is TGCGCCAGCAGCGAAACAGGGGTTCAGCAGTTCTTC.

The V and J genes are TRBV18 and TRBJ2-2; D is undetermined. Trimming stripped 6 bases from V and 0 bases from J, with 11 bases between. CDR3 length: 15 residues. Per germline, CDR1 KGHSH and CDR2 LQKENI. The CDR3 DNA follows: TGTGCCAGCTCCCCTAGGTGGCCGAACACCGGGGAGCTGTTTTTT. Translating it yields CASSPRWPNTGELFF.

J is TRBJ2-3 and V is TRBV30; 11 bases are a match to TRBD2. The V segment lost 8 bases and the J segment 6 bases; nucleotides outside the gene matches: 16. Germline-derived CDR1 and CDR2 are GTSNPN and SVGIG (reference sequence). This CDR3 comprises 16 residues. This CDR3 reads CAHTIGSGRAVDTQYF. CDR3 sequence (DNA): TGTGCCCACACGATTGGTAGCGGGAGGGCCGTGGATACGCAGTATTTT.

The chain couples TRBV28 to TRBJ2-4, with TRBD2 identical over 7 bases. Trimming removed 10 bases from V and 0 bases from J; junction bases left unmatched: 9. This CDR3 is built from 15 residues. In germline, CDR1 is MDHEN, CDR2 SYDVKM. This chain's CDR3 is CATRGAGLAKNIQYF. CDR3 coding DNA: TGTGCCACCCGGGGAGCGGGGCTAGCCAAAAACATTCAGTACTTC.

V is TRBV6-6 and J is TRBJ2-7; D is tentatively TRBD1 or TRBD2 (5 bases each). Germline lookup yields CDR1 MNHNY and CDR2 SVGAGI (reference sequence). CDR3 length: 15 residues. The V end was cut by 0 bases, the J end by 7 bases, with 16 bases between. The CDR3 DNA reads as TGTGCCAGCAGTTACTCGAGGGGCAGGGCAGGGGAGCAGTACTTC. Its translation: CASSYSRGRAGEQYF.

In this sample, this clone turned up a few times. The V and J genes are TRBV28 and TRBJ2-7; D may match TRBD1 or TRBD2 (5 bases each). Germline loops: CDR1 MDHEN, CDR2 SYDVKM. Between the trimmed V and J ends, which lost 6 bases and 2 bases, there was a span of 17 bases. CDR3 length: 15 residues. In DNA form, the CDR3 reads TGTGCCAGCAGCTCCCCCGGGACGGGACCCTACGAGCAGTACTTC. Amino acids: CASSSPGTGPYEQYF.

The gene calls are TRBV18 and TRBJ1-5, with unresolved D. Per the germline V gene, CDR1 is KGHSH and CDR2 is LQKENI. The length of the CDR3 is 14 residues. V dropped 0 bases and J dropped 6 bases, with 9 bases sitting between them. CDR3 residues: CASSPPNTAQPQHF. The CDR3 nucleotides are TGTGCCAGCTCACCACCTAACACAGCTCAGCCCCAGCATTTT.

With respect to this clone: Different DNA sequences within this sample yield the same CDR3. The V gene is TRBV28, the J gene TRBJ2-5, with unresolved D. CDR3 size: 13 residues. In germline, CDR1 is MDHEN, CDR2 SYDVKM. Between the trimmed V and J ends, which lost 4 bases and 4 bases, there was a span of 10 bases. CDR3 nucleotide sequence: TGTGCCAGCAGTTCCCCCGGTGGAGAGACCCAGTACTTC. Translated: CASSSPGGETQYF.

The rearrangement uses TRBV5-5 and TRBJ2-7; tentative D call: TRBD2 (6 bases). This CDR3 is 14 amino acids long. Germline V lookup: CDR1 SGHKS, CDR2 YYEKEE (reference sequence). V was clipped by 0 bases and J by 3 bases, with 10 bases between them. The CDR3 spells CASSLASARYEQYF. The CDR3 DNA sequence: TGTGCCAGCAGCTTGGCTAGCGCCCGCTACGAGCAGTACTTC.

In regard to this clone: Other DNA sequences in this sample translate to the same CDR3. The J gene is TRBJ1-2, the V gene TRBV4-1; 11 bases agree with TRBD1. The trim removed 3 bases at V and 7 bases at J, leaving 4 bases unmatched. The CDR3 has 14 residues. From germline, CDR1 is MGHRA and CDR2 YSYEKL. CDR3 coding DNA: TGCGCCAGCAGCCAGCCGGGACAGGGGGGTGGCTACACCTTC. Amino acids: CASSQPGQGGGYTF.

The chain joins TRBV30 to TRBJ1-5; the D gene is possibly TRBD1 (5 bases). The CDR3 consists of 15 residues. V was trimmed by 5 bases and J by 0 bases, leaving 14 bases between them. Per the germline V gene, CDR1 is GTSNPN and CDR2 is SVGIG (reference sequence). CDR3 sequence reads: CAWRQQELSNQPQHF. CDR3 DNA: TGTGCCTGGCGACAACAGGAACTTAGCAATCAGCCCCAGCATTTT.

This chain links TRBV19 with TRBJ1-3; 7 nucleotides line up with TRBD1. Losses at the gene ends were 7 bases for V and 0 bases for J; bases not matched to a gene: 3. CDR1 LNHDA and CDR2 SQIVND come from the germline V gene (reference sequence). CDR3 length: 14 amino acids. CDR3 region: CASTQGDSGNTIYF. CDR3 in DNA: TGTGCCAGTACCCAGGGGGACTCTGGAAACACCATATATTTT. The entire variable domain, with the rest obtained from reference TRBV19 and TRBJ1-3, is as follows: DGGITQSPKYLFRKEGQNVTLSCEQNLNHDAMYWYRQDPGQGLRLIYYSQIVNDFQKGDIAEGYSVSREKKESFPLTVTSAQKNPTAFYLCASTQGDSGNTIYFGEGSWLTVV.

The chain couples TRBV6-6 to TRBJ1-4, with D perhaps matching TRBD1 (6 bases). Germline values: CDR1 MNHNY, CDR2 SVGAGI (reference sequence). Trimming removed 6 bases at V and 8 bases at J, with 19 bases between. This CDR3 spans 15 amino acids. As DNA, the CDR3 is TGTGCCAGCAGCCCCCGAGGGGGGCAAGTCGAAAAACTGTTTTTT. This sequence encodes CASSPRGGQVEKLFF.

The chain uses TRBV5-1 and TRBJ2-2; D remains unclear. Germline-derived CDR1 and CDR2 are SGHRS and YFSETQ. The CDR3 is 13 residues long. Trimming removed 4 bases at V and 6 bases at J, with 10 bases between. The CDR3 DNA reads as TGCGCCAGCAGCATCAACGAGGCCGGGGAGCTGTTTTTT. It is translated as CASSINEAGELFF.

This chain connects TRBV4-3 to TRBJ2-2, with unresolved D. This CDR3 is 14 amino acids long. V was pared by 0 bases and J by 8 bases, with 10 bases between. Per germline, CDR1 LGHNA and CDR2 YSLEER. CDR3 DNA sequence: TGCGCCAGCAGCCAAGATCCTTCGTCGGGGGAGCTGTTTTTT. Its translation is CASSQDPSSGELFF.

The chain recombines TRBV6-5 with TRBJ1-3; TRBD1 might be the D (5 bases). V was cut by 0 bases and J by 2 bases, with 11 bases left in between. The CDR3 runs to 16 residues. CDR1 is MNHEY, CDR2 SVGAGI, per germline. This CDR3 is CASSYSSRAAGNTIYF. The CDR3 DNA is TGTGCCAGCAGTTACTCTTCCAGGGCCGCTGGAAACACCATATATTTT.

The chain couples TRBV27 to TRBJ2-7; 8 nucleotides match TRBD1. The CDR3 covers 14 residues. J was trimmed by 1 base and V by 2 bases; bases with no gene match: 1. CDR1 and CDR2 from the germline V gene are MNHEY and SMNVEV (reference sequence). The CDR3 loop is CASSLGDRSYEQYF. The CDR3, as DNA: TGTGCCAGCAGTTTAGGGGACAGGTCCTACGAGCAGTACTTC.